A selection of T cell receptor beta chains follows, all from one sample in a study of blood T cell repertoires in COVID-19. TCRdb's table, derived via immunoSEQ multiplex PCR, lists solely in-frame clones and lacks some. The table includes more than 70,000 clones, 80% to 90% detected once. The sequencing input was peripheral blood. The origin of the receptors is an elderly woman with active or convalescent COVID-19. Both conserved end residues are part of each CDR3. Each record gives: J gene, V gene, clone size, D gene, CDR3 DNA, CDR3 protein. The D gene is left open where the match is weak. Not every row has a clone size; where given, it reads once, few, many or a size class.

J: TRBJ1-1; V: TRBV5-1; size: NA; D: NA; DNA: TGCGCCAGCAGCTTGGAGACAGCGAACACTGAAGCTTTCTTT; CDR3: CASSLETANTEAFF
J: TRBJ2-1; V: TRBV27; size: NA; D: TRBD2; DNA: TGTGCCAGCAGTCGGGGGGGGGTTACCTACAATGAGCAGTTCTTC; CDR3: CASSRGGVTYNEQFF
J: TRBJ2-7; V: TRBV18; size: NA; D: TRBD1; DNA: TGTGCCAGCTCATCTACAGGGGGAGAGCAGTACTTC; CDR3: CASSSTGGEQYF
J: TRBJ2-3; V: TRBV15; size: NA; D: NA; DNA: TGTGCCACCAGCCCCAGGAGGCAGGGAGGAGATACGCAGTATTTT; CDR3: CATSPRRQGGDTQYF
J: TRBJ1-5; V: TRBV6-5; size: few; D: NA; DNA: TGTGCCAGCAGTTACTCGCGGAATAGCAATCAGCCCCAGCATTTT; CDR3: CASSYSRNSNQPQHF
J: TRBJ2-1; V: TRBV14; size: NA; D: NA; DNA: TGTGCCAGCAGTTTGGTTAGCGGCTACAATGAGCAGTTCTTC; CDR3: CASSLVSGYNEQFF
J: TRBJ2-5; V: TRBV5-1; size: NA; D: TRBD1; DNA: TGCGCCAGCAGCTTGGGCCCGGGACAGACTCAAGAGACCCAGTACTTC; CDR3: CASSLGPGQTQETQYF
J: TRBJ2-7; V: TRBV2; size: few; D: TRBD1; DNA: TGTGCCAGCAGTACCGGGACAGCACGAACGGGGCAGTACTTC; CDR3: CASSTGTARTGQYF
J: TRBJ2-2; V: TRBV5-4; size: NA; D: TRBD1; DNA: TGTGCCAGCACCTTAGGGACAGGGGTGAACACCGGGGAGCTGTTTTTT; CDR3: CASTLGTGVNTGELFF
J: TRBJ2-3; V: TRBV5-1; size: once; D: TRBD2; DNA: TGCGCCAGCAGCTCCGGGACTAGCGGTTATACGCAGTATTTT; CDR3: CASSSGTSGYTQYF
J: TRBJ2-7; V: TRBV3-1/TRBV3-2; size: NA; D: NA; DNA: TGTGCCAGCAGCCAAGGTTTCAGAGGTGTCTACGAGCAGTACTTC; CDR3: CASSQGFRGVYEQYF
J: TRBJ2-3; V: TRBV12-5; size: NA; D: TRBD2; DNA: TGTGCTAGTGGTTTGACCTCTAGCGGGGCAAGCACAGATACGCAGTATTTT; CDR3: CASGLTSSGASTDTQYF
J: TRBJ1-2; V: TRBV6-2/TRBV6-3; size: NA; D: NA; DNA: TGTGCCAGCAGTTATTCTCCCGGTGGCAGGGATTATGGCTACACCTTC; CDR3: CASSYSPGGRDYGYTF
J: TRBJ1-5; V: TRBV6-5; size: few; D: NA; DNA: TGTGCCAGCCGAGCGGACCTGTATAGCAATCAGCCCCAGCATTTT; CDR3: CASRADLYSNQPQHF
J: TRBJ2-5; V: TRBV5-4; size: NA; D: TRBD2; DNA: TGTGCCAGCAGCTTCCGGCTAGCGGGGCCAGGGGGGACCCAGTACTTC; CDR3: CASSFRLAGPGGTQYF
J: TRBJ2-7; V: TRBV29-1; size: NA; D: NA; DNA: TGCAGCGTTGAGCGGTCGTCAGGGCGCGAGCAGTACTTC; CDR3: CSVERSSGREQYF
J: TRBJ2-1; V: TRBV4-3; size: NA; D: NA; DNA: TGCGCCAGCAGCCAAGAGACAGCCCAAGAGCAGTTCTTC; CDR3: CASSQETAQEQFF
J: TRBJ2-7; V: TRBV19; size: NA; D: TRBD2; DNA: TGTGCCAGTAGTCTAGCGGGATCTGCCTACGAGCAGTACTTC; CDR3: CASSLAGSAYEQYF
J: TRBJ1-1; V: TRBV5-6; size: few; D: NA; DNA: TGTGCCAGCAAACTATTGGGGCAGGGGAACACTGAAGCTTTCTTT; CDR3: CASKLLGQGNTEAFF
J: TRBJ1-2; V: TRBV28; size: once; D: TRBD1; DNA: TGTGCCAGCAGTTACCCCGGACAGGGGGACTATGGCTACACCTTC; CDR3: CASSYPGQGDYGYTF
J: TRBJ2-3; V: TRBV5-4; size: NA; D: NA; DNA: TGTGCCAGCAGCACAAACACAGATACGCAGTATTTT; CDR3: CASSTNTDTQYF
J: TRBJ1-2; V: TRBV7-8; size: NA; D: NA; DNA: TGTGCCAGCAGTCCAGGAGGGGCGCTGGGGTATGGCTACACCTTC; CDR3: CASSPGGALGYGYTF
J: TRBJ2-1; V: TRBV19; size: NA; D: NA; DNA: TGTGCCAGTAGTAGGGCTTCGGTCGATGAGCAGTTCTTC; CDR3: CASSRASVDEQFF
J: TRBJ1-2; V: TRBV9; size: NA; D: NA; DNA: TGTGCCAGCAGCGTAGAGTTCTCGAGTGGCTACACCTTC; CDR3: CASSVEFSSGYTF
J: TRBJ1-1; V: TRBV11-2; size: NA; D: TRBD1; DNA: TGTGCCAGCAGCACGCCCAGGGGGAGAAACACTGAAGCTTTCTTT; CDR3: CASSTPRGRNTEAFF
J: TRBJ2-3; V: TRBV14; size: NA; D: TRBD1; DNA: TGTGCCAGCCGACGGACAGGGCTCACAGATACGCAGTATTTT; CDR3: CASRRTGLTDTQYF
J: TRBJ1-1; V: TRBV5-1; size: NA; D: NA; DNA: TGCGCCAGCAGCTGGGGGCTGGTGACTGAAGCTTTCTTT; CDR3: CASSWGLVTEAFF
J: TRBJ1-1; V: TRBV12-3/TRBV12-4; size: NA; D: NA; DNA: TGTGCCAGCAGTACACTAACATCTGAAGCTTTCTTT; CDR3: CASSTLTSEAFF
J: TRBJ2-7; V: TRBV2; size: NA; D: TRBD1; DNA: TGTGCCAGCAGTGAGGGACAGGGGACCAACGAGCAGTACTTC; CDR3: CASSEGQGTNEQYF
J: TRBJ1-3; V: TRBV4-1; size: NA; D: NA; DNA: TGCGCCAGCAGCCAAGATCCCGGGAGCTCTGGAAACACCATATATTTT; CDR3: CASSQDPGSSGNTIYF
J: TRBJ2-5; V: TRBV11-3; size: NA; D: NA; DNA: TGTGCCAGCAGCTTTAGTTTTTTTGGACTCGCCCGGGAAGAGACCCAGTACTTC; CDR3: CASSFSFFGLAREETQYF
J: TRBJ1-1; V: TRBV30; size: NA; D: NA; DNA: TGTGCCTGGAACATGAACACTGAAGCTTTCTTT; CDR3: CAWNMNTEAFF
J: TRBJ1-6; V: TRBV3-1/TRBV3-2; size: NA; D: NA; DNA: TGTGCCAGCAGCCAAGGACAGGCAACGACGGCACCCCTCCACTTT; CDR3: CASSQGQATTAPLHF
J: TRBJ2-7; V: TRBV25-1; size: NA; D: NA; DNA: TGTGCCAGCGGGGGGTTGGGAAACGAGCAGTACTTC; CDR3: CASGGLGNEQYF
J: TRBJ1-2; V: TRBV19; size: NA; D: TRBD1; DNA: TGTGCCAGTAGGGGACAGGGCTATGGCTACACCTTC; CDR3: CASRGQGYGYTF
J: TRBJ1-2; V: TRBV11-2; size: once; D: TRBD1; DNA: TGTGCCAGCAGCGAGAGGGGGACAGGCTCCTATGGCTACACCTTC; CDR3: CASSERGTGSYGYTF
J: TRBJ2-7; V: TRBV10-3; size: NA; D: TRBD1; DNA: TGTGCCACCAGATTCGGGACAGGGGACTACGAGCAGTACTTC; CDR3: CATRFGTGDYEQYF
J: TRBJ2-1; V: TRBV5-1; size: once; D: TRBD2; DNA: TGCGCCAGCAGCTTGGCTGGGGGGGGGACCTACAATGAGCAGTTCTTC; CDR3: CASSLAGGGTYNEQFF
J: TRBJ2-7; V: TRBV24-1; size: NA; D: NA; DNA: TGTCACCCGACCAGCGCAAACTGTTACGAGCAGTACTTC; CDR3: CHPTSANCYEQYF
J: TRBJ1-2; V: TRBV7-2; size: NA; D: TRBD1; DNA: TGTGCCAGCACCTTCCCGGACAGGCCCGGCTACACCTTC; CDR3: CASTFPDRPGYTF
J: TRBJ1-5; V: TRBV28; size: NA; D: TRBD1; DNA: TGTGCCAGCAGTCTCAGGGGGCGTCCCCTTAGCAATCAGCCCCAGCATTTT; CDR3: CASSLRGRPLSNQPQHF
J: TRBJ2-6; V: TRBV18; size: once; D: TRBD1; DNA: TGTGCCAGCTCACCACCCGGGACAGGGGGAAGTGGGGCCAACGTCCTGACTTTC; CDR3: CASSPPGTGGSGANVLTF
J: TRBJ1-4; V: TRBV9; size: NA; D: NA; DNA: TGTGCCAGCAGCGCCGGGGTCGGGAATGAAAAACTGTTTTTT; CDR3: CASSAGVGNEKLFF